One sample yielded the 22 T cell receptor beta chains listed below, sequenced in a study of T cell repertoires in cytomegalovirus infection (dated by TCRdb to between 2019 and 2020). Instrument on record: Illumina HiSeq 1500. TCRdb's own reprocessing of the public reads used fastp at Q25 and MiXCR and kept productive beta chains. Rows matching on CDR3 protein sequence are summarized as one entry with the most common DNA and genes. The sample table shows approximately 910,000 distinct CDR3 sequences, and roughly 30% are seen once. The ten largest clones take up around 15% of the sample. The treatment or condition label, as the study defines it: in vitro stimulation with specific CMV peptide epitopes to enrich CMV-specific T cells. The antigens these receptors bind are not known. The source was cultured CD8+ T cells from PBMCs, collected from culture after CMV antigen stimulation. These receptors were obtained from a human donor in good health (CMV status not recorded). Some clones in this sample may be carry-over from other donors' samples.

The chain couples TRBV9 to TRBJ1-6; a possible D gene is TRBD1 (5 bases). CDR3 size: 16 residues. CDR1 is SGDLS, CDR2 YYNGEE, per germline. V shed 4 bases and J shed 5 bases, with 16 bases lying between them. DNA for the CDR3: TGTGCCAGCAGCCCCCGAGGACTGGGGGATAATTCACCCCTCCACTTT. Protein product: CASSPRGLGDNSPLHF.

The gene calls are TRBV10-3 and TRBJ1-5, with 10 bases matching TRBD1. This CDR3 comprises 16 residues. Germline CDR1 and CDR2: ENHRY and SYGVKD. V was clipped by 1 base and J by 5 bases; unmatched bases: 5. The CDR3 here is CAISEFGTGDDQPQHF. The DNA for the CDR3 is TGTGCCATCAGTGAGTTTGGGACAGGGGATGATCAGCCCCAGCATTTT.

This clonotype was seen a few times. The chain carries TRBV15 and TRBJ2-1; 12 nucleotides line up with TRBD2. V was clipped by 4 bases and J by 6 bases; unmatched bases: 4. The CDR3 has 15 residues. CDR1 is LNHNV, CDR2 YYDKDF, per germline (reference sequence). CDR3 in amino acids: CATSTGTSGFNEQFF. The CDR3 DNA is TGTGCCACCAGCACGGGGACTAGCGGGTTCAATGAGCAGTTCTTC.

The gene calls are TRBV6-5 and TRBJ1-4; D is undetermined. CDR3 size: 16 residues. The V gene's germline CDR1 is MNHEY and CDR2 SVGAGI. With 0 bases removed from V and 0 bases from J, the gap between germline ends came to 8 bases. The CDR3 sequence: CASSYSWDATNEKLFF. CDR3 DNA sequence: TGTGCCAGCAGTTACTCGTGGGATGCAACTAATGAAAAACTGTTTTTT.

The chain uses TRBV6-2 or TRBV6-3 and TRBJ2-3; TRBD1 agrees at 10 bases. The V gene end was trimmed by 0 bases and the J gene end by 2 bases; junction bases not matched to a gene: 8. Germline CDR1 MNHEY, CDR2 SVGEGT. The CDR3 has 18 residues. In DNA, the CDR3 is TGTGCCAGCAGTTACTCGAGAACGGGACAGGGGTTCACAGATACGCAGTATTTT. Amino acids: CASSYSRTGQGFTDTQYF.

This clonotype was observed a handful of times. The DNA of the CDR3 is TGCGCCAGCAGCTTGGACGAAGCCAATGAGCAGTTCTTC. Encoded protein: CASSLDEANEQFF. The rearrangement joins TRBV5-1 to TRBJ2-1; D gene ambiguous. The ends were cut back, 0 bases at V and 6 bases at J, with 7 bases in the middle. Germline values: CDR1 SGHRS, CDR2 YFSETQ. The CDR3 totals 13 residues.

This clonotype was found a few times. The chain couples TRBV7-9 to TRBJ2-2; a possible D gene is TRBD2 (5 bases). Germline CDR1 reads SEHNR; CDR2 reads FQNEAQ (reference sequence). This CDR3 contains 14 residues. V was cut by 5 bases and J by 11 bases, with 18 bases left in between. The CDR3 nucleotides read TGTGCCAGCAGCACGATTGGGCCCGGGGTCGAGCTGTTTTTT. Its translation is CASSTIGPGVELFF.

This clonotype was seen just once. V gene TRBV24-1 combines with J gene TRBJ2-3, with 9 bases lining up with TRBD2. The CDR3 contains 18 residues. Germline V CDR1 and CDR2: KGHDR, SFDVKD. V lost 7 bases to trimming and J lost 4 bases; unmatched junction nucleotides: 17. CDR3 DNA sequence: TGTGCCACCAGCGGACTTGAACCGGACGTAGCGGGGGCAGATACGCAGTATTTT. Translating it yields CATSGLEPDVAGADTQYF.

The chain's CDR3 is CASSPEGQGYGELFF. The CDR3 nucleotides are TGTGCCAGCAGCCCAGAGGGACAGGGATACGGGGAGCTGTTTTTT. The chain has TRBV7-6 and TRBJ2-2; 9 positions agree with TRBD1. Germline assignment: CDR1 SGHVS and CDR2 FNYEAQ. The CDR3 is 15 residues long. After removal of 5 bases from V and 7 bases from J, the junction contained 8 bases not matched to a gene.

This clonotype was seen a few times. The chain recombines TRBV5-5 with TRBJ2-7, with a tentative D call TRBD1 (6 bases). This CDR3 region has 16 residues. The V and J ends lost 0 bases and 3 bases respectively, with 16 bases between them. CDR1 and CDR2 (germline): SGHKS, YYEKEE (reference sequence). CDR3 sequence reads: CASSLAVETGDYEQYV. CDR3 bases: TGTGCCAGCAGCTTGGCCGTGGAGACAGGAGACTACGAGCAGTACGTC.

The chain has TRBV12-3 or TRBV12-4 and TRBJ2-2; TRBD2 is a possible D gene (5 bases). CDR3 size: 15 residues. The V gene lost 5 bases and the J gene lost 5 bases, with 15 bases spanning the gap. CDR3 protein: CASSPLEGETGELFF. The CDR3 bases are TGTGCCAGCAGTCCGTTAGAGGGAGAGACCGGGGAGCTGTTTTTT.

This chain joins TRBV24-1 and TRBJ2-5, with 7 nucleotides matching TRBD2. CDR3 length: 14 residues. Germline values: CDR1 KGHDR, CDR2 SFDVKD. The ends lost 4 bases at V and 9 bases at J; junction bases unmatched: 10. The CDR3 reads CATSERLARTPQYF. CDR3 DNA sequence: TGTGCCACCAGTGAGCGACTAGCAAGGACGCCCCAGTACTTC.

This clonotype has more than one count but fewer than ten. The CDR3: CAISETKTGPQHF. The CDR3 DNA follows: TGTGCCATCAGTGAGACCAAAACCGGGCCCCAGCATTTT. The chain recombines TRBV10-3 with TRBJ1-5; D is unclear. Germline-derived CDR1 and CDR2 are ENHRY and SYGVKD. Trimming took 2 bases from V and 9 from J, leaving 11 bases between them. The CDR3 has 13 residues.

This chain joins TRBV4-3 and TRBJ1-2; no clear D gene. The CDR3 totals 14 residues. V lost 11 bases, J lost 2 bases, and 18 bases lay in between. The V gene's germline CDR1 is LGHNA and CDR2 YSLEER. DNA of the CDR3: TGCGCCTCCCGACCAACCTCGGCGAACTATGGCTACACCTTC. Encoded protein: CASRPTSANYGYTF.

This clonotype showed up just a few times. This chain connects TRBV12-3 or TRBV12-4 to TRBJ2-7, with D maybe TRBD1 (8 bases). Trimming removed 7 bases from V and 3 bases from J, with 25 bases in between. The CDR3 covers 17 residues. CDR3 amino acids: CASTDPLGGTGDYEQYF. The CDR3 DNA is TGTGCCAGCACCGACCCACTCGGGGGGACAGGAGACTACGAGCAGTACTTC.

There are a few counts of this clonotype. The chain employs TRBV4-2 and TRBJ2-1; D remains ambiguous. Trimming took off 0 bases at V and 5 bases at J, with 5 bases between the two ends. CDR1 is LGHNA, CDR2 YNFKEQ, per germline. CDR3 length: 13 residues. This CDR3 is CASSQEGDNEQFF. DNA for the CDR3: TGTGCCAGCAGCCAAGAAGGCGACAATGAGCAGTTCTTC.

The chain uses TRBV20-1 and TRBJ2-2; D may be TRBD2 (7 bases). This CDR3 comprises 15 residues. CDR1 is DFQATT, CDR2 SNEGSKA, per germline (reference sequence). V gave up 6 bases and J gave up 6 bases, with 20 bases separating them. As DNA, the CDR3 is TGCAGTGCCCCACTCTACGGGGGGCTGGCCGGGGAGCTGTTTTTT. Protein: CSAPLYGGLAGELFF.

The chain employs TRBV2 and TRBJ2-7; the D gene is possibly TRBD2 (5 bases). Germline CDR1 and CDR2: SNHLY and FYNNEI. The germline V and J ends were trimmed by 3 bases and 4 bases, with 7 bases remaining between them. This CDR3 has 12 residues. The CDR3 DNA reads as TGTGCCAGCAGTGAGCGGGTTTACGAGCAGTACTTC. It yields the protein CASSERVYEQYF.

On this clonotype itself: This sequence may be a read error, since a much larger clone differs from it by one base. This chain links TRBV7-4 with TRBJ1-6; D is unresolved. CDR3 length: 16 amino acids. Germline lookup yields CDR1 SGHVT and CDR2 SQSDAQ. CDR3 sequence reads: CASQDASSSYNSPLHF. The CDR3 DNA sequence: TGTGCTTCTCAGGACGCTTCAAGCTCCTATAATTCACCCCTCCACTTT. The full variable domain, rest sourced from reference TRBV7-4 and TRBJ1-6, is GAGVSQSPRYKVAKRGRDVALRCDSISGHVTLYWYRQTLGQGSEVLTYSQSDAQRDKSGRPSGRFSAERPERSVSTLKIQRTEQGDSAVYLCASQDASSSYNSPLHFGNGTRLTVT.

The chain links TRBV29-1 to TRBJ2-1, with 8 bases that match TRBD1. CDR3 length: 14 residues. The J segment lost 4 bases and the V segment lost 6 bases, leaving 8 bases of the junction unmatched. CDR1 and CDR2 (germline): SQVTM, ANQGSEA. The CDR3, as DNA: TGCAGCGTCGCCAGGACAGGGTGGTACAATGAGCAGTTCTTC. Translation: CSVARTGWYNEQFF.

Comment on this clonotype: This clone may be a read error of a much larger clone one base away. In nucleotides, the CDR3 is TGTGCCAACAGTCCGGGGACAGGGGATGGCTACACCTTC. This gives the protein CANSPGTGDGYTF. The rearrangement joins TRBV28 to TRBJ1-2; TRBD1 matches at 10 bases. This CDR3 contains 13 residues. The germline gives CDR1 MDHEN, CDR2 SYDVKM.

The chain joins TRBV4-1 to TRBJ1-2; 8 bases agree with TRBD1. Germline assignment: CDR1 MGHRA and CDR2 YSYEKL. The CDR3 sequence is 16 residues long. V shed 0 bases, J shed 3 bases, and the junction held 6 bases outside the gene matches. The CDR3 DNA reads TGCGCCAGCAGCCAAGACGGGCAGGGGGCTTACTATGGCTACACCTTC. Its protein product is CASSQDGQGAYYGYTF.